The present T cell receptor (beta chain) was sequenced within a study of molecular identifiers for immune sequencing clone quantification. This CDR3 has 19 residues. The J segment lost 0 bases and the V segment lost 2 bases, leaving 9 bases of the junction unmatched. Germline assignment: CDR1 MNHEY and CDR2 SVGEGT. TCRdb passed the PCR reads through MiXCR, listing each CDR3 protein once. The sample includes 80,000 to 95,000 distinct CDR3 sequences, over 15% seen only once; the top ten take roughly 0.89%. This clonotype was seen at least ten times. This clonotype originated in a human donor in good health. Some libraries in this study had Jurkat cell RNA spiked in. This rearrangement joins TRBV6-2 or TRBV6-3 to TRBJ2-6; 8 nucleotides agree with TRBD1. The specimen sequenced was naive CD8+ T cells from blood, with Jurkat cell RNA spiked in. Subset: FACS-sorted CD8+CD4-CCR7+CD45RA+ naive T cells. CDR3 residues: CASSYVETGDSSGANVLTF. CDR3 nucleotides: TGTGCCAGCAGTTACGTAGAGACAGGGGACTCCTCTGGGGCCAACGTCCTGACTTTC.